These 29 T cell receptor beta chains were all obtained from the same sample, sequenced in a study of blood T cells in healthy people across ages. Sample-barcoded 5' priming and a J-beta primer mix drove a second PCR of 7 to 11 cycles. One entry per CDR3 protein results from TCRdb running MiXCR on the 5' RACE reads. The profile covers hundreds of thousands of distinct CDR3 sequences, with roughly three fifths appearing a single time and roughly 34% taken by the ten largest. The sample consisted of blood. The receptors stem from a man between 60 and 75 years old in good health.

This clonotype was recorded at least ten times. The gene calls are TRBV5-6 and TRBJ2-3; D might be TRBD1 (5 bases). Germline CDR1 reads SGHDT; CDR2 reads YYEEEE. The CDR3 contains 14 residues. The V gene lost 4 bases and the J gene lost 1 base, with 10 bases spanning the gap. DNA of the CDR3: TGTGCCAGCAGCCTAATACAGGGCACAGATACGCAGTATTTT. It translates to CASSLIQGTDTQYF.

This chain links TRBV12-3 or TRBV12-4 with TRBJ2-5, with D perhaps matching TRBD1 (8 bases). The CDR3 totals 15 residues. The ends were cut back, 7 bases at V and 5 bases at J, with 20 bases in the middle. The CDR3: CASNTGGGAWETQYF. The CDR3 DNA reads TGTGCCAGCAACACAGGGGGGGGGGCATGGGAGACCCAGTACTTC.

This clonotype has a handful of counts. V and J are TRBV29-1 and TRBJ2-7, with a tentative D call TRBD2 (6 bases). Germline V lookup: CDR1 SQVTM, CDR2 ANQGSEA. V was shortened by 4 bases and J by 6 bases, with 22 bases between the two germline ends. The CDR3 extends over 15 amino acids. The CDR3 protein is CSVVGGRGWVSEQYF. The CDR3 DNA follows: TGCAGCGTTGTTGGAGGGCGCGGGTGGGTGAGCGAGCAGTACTTC.

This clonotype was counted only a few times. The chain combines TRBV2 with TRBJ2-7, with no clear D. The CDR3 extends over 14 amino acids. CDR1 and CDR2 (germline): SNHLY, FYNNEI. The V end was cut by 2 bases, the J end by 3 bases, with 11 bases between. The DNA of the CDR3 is TGTGCCAGCAGTGAATTCCGGGCCAACTACGAGCAGTACTTC. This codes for CASSEFRANYEQYF.

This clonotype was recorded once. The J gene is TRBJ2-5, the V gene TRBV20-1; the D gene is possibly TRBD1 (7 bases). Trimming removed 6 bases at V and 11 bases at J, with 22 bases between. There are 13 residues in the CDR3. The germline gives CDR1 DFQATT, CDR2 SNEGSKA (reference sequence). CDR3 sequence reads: CSALAGGLGTQYF. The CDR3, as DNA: TGCAGTGCCCTAGCAGGGGGGCTTGGCACTCAGTACTTC.

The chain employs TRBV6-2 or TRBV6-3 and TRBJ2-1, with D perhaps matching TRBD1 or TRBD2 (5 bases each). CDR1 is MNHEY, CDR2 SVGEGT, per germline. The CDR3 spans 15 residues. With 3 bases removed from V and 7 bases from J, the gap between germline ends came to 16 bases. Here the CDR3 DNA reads TGTGCCAGCAGTTATCCCGGGACCGGGGTTAATGAGCAGTTCTTC. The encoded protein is CASSYPGTGVNEQFF.

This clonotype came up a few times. CDR3 residues: CASSLGGSSTDTQYF. DNA for the CDR3: TGTGCCAGCAGCTTGGGGGGATCTAGCACAGATACGCAGTATTTT. The rearrangement uses TRBV5-5 and TRBJ2-3; no definite D call. The CDR3 consists of 15 residues. V lost 0 bases to trimming and J lost 0 bases, with 8 bases between them. CDR1 is SGHKS, CDR2 YYEKEE, per germline (reference sequence).

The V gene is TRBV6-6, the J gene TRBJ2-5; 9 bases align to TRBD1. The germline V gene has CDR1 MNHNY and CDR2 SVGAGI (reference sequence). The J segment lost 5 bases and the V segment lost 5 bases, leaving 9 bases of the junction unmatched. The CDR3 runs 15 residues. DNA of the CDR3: TGTGCCAGCAGTCTCGGGACAGGGAAAGGGGAGACCCAGTACTTC. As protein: CASSLGTGKGETQYF.

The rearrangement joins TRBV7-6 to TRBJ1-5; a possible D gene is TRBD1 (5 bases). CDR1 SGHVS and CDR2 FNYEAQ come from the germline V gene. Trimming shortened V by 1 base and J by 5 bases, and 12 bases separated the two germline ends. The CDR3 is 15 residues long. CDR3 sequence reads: CASSLGSTGHQPQHF. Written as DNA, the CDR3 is TGTGCCAGCAGCTTAGGATCTACAGGTCATCAGCCCCAGCATTTT.

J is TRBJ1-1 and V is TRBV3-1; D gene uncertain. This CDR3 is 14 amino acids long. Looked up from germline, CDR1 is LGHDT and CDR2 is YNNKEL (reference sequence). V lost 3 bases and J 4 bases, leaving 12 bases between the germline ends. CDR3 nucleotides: TGTGCCAGCAGCCAGGTCCGGACGGCCACTGAAGCTTTCTTT. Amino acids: CASSQVRTATEAFF. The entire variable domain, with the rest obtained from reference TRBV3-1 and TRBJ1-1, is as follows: DTAVSQTPKYLVTQMGNDKSIKCEQNLGHDTMYWYKQDSKKFLKIMFSYNNKELIINETVPNRFSPKSPDKAHLNLHINSLELGDSAVYFCASSQVRTATEAFFGQGTRLTVV.

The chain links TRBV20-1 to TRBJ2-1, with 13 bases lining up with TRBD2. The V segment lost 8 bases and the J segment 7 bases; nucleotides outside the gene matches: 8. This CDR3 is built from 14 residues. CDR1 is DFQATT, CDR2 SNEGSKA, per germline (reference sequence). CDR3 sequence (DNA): TGCAGTTCCTCACTAGCGGGGGGGCGGAATGAGCAGTTCTTC. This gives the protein CSSSLAGGRNEQFF.

The CDR3 nucleotides read TGTGCCAGCAGGCGTAGCCCGGGACCGGAAGAGACCCAGTACTTC. Amino acids: CASRRSPGPEETQYF. The chain combines TRBV2 with TRBJ2-5, with D perhaps matching TRBD1 or TRBD2 (5 bases each). The V end was cut by 6 bases, the J end by 3 bases, with 17 bases between. There are 15 residues in the CDR3. Germline values: CDR1 SNHLY, CDR2 FYNNEI. Full variable domain (missing parts from reference TRBV2 and TRBJ2-5): EPEVTQTPSHQVTQMGQEVILRCVPISNHLYFYWYRQILGQKVEFLVSFYNNEISEKSEIFDDQFSVERPDGSNFTLKIRSTKLEDSAMYFCASRRSPGPEETQYFGPGTRLLVL.

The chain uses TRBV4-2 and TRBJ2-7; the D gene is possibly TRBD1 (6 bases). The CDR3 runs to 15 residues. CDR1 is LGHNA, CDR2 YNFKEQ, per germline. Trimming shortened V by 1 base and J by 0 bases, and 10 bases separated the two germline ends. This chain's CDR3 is CASSQGPDSSYEQYF. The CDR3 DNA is TGTGCCAGCAGCCAAGGGCCGGACAGCTCCTACGAGCAGTACTTC.

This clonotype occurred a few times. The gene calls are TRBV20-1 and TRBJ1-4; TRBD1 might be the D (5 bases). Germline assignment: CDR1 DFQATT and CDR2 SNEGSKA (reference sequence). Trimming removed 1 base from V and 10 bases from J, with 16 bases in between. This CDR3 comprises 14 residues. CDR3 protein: CSARGGGAAGKLFF. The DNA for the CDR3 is TGCAGTGCTAGAGGTGGAGGGGCAGCCGGAAAACTGTTTTTT.

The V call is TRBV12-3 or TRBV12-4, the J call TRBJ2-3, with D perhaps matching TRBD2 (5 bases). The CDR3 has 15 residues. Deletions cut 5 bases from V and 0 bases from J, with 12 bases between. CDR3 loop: CASSPEGLSTDTQYF. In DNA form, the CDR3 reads TGTGCCAGCAGTCCCGAGGGATTGAGCACAGATACGCAGTATTTT.

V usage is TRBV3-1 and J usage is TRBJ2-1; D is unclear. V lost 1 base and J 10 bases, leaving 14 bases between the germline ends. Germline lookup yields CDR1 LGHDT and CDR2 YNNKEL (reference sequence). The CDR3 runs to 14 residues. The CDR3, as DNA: TGTGCCAGCAGCCAAGCGTTCGCGATGGAGGAGCAGTTCTTC. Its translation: CASSQAFAMEEQFF.

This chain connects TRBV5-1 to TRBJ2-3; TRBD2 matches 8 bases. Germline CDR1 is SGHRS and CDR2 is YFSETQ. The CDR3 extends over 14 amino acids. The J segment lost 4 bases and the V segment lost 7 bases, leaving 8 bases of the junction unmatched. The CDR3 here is CASHTGTRADTQYF. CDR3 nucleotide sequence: TGCGCCAGCCATACCGGGACTAGGGCAGATACGCAGTATTTT. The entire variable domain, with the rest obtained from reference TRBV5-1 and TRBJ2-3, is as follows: KAGVTQTPRYLIKTRGQQVTLSCSPISGHRSVSWYQQTPGQGLQFLFEYFSETQRNKGNFPGRFSGRQFSNSRSEMNVSTLELGDSALYLCASHTGTRADTQYFGPGTRLTVL.

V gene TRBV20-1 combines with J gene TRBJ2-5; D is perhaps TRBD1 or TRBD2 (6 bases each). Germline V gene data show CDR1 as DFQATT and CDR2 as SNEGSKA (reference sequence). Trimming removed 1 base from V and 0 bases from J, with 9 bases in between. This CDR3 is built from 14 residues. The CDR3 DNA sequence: TGCAGTGCTAGAGGGGGGGCGGACCAAGAGACCCAGTACTTC. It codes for CSARGGADQETQYF.

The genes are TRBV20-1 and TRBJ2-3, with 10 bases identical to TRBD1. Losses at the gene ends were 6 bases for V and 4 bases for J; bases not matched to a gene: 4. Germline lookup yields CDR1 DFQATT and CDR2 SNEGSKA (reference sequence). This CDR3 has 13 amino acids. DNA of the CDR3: TGCAGTGCCATAGGACAGGGGGCAGATACGCAGTATTTT. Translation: CSAIGQGADTQYF.

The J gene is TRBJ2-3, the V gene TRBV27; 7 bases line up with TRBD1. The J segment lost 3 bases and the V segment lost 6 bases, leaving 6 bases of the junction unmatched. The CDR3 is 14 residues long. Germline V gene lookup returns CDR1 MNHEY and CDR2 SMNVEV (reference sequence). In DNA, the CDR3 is TGTGCCAGCAGAGAGACAGGGACGACAGATACGCAGTATTTT. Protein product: CASRETGTTDTQYF.

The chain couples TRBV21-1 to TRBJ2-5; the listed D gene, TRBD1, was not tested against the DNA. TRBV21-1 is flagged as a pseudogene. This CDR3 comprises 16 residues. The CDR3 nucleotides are TGTGCCAGCAGCAAAGGTCCCGGACCAGTTCGAGAGACCCAGTACTTC. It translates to CASSKGPGPVRETQYF.

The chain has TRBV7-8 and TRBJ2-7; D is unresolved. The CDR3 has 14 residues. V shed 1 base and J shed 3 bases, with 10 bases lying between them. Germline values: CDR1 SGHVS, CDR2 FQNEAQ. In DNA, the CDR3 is TGTGCCAGCAGCTTAGGCACACCCGGCTACGAGCAGTACTTC. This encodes CASSLGTPGYEQYF.

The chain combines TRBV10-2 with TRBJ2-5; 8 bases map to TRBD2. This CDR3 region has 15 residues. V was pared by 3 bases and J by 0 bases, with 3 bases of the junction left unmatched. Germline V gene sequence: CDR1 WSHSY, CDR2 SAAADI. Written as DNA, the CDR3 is TGCGCCAGCAGTGAAGCGGGAGCGTACCAAGAGACCCAGTACTTC. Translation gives CASSEAGAYQETQYF.

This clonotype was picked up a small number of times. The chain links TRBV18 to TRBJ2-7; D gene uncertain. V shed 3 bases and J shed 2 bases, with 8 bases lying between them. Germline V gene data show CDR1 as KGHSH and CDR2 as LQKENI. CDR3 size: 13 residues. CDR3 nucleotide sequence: TGTGCCAGCTCACCGCAGAATCCCTACGAGCAGTACTTC. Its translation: CASSPQNPYEQYF.

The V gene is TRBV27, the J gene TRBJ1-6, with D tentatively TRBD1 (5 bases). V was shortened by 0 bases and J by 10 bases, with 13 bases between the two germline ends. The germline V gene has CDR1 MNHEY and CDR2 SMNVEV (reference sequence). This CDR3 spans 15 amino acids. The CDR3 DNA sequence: TGTGCCAGCAGTTTATCGGAGGGGATTGGGTCACCCCTCCACTTT. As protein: CASSLSEGIGSPLHF.

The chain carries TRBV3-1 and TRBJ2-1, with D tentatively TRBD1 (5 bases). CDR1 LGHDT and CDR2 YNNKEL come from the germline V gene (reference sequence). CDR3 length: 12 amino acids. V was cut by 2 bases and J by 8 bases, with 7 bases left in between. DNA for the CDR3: TGTGCCAGCAGCCAAAGGGGATATGAGCAGTTCTTC. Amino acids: CASSQRGYEQFF.

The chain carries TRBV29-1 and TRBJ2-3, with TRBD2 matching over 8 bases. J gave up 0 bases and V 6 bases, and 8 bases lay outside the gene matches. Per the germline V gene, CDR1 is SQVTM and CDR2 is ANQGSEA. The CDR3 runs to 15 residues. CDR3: CSVSRLASSTDTQYF. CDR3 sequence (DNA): TGCAGCGTGTCCCGACTAGCGTCTAGCACAGATACGCAGTATTTT.

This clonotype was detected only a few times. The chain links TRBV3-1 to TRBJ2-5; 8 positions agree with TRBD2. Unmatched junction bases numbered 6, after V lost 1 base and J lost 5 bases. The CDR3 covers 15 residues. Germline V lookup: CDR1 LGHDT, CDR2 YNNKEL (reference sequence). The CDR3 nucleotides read TGTGCCAGCAGCCAAGGTTCCGGGGGGGTTGAGACCCAGTACTTC. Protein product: CASSQGSGGVETQYF.

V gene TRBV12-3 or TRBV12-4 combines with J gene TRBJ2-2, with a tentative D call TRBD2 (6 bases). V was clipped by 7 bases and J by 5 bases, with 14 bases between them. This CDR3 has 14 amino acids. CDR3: CASMEGRGTGELFF. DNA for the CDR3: TGTGCCAGCATGGAGGGGCGCGGAACCGGGGAGCTGTTTTTT.